This TCR beta chain emerged from a study of blood T cell repertoires in COVID-19. Looking at the study overall: COVID-19 samples, acute and convalescent, were from the United States, Italy and Spain.

The authors' processing: Scientists estimated how many nucleated cells there were by amplifying reference gene primers. Clones were read by immunoSEQ multiplex PCR, and TCRdb kept only the in-frame ones, dropping some. Clonal size and the V and J genes are those of that table, whereas D and trimming came from the DNA. Among 45,000 to 65,000 clones listed, roughly 84% were seen once. The germline V gene has CDR1 SEHNR and CDR2 FQNEAQ (reference sequence). CDR3 size: 16 residues. V was clipped by 4 bases and J by 6 bases, with 19 bases between them. This TCR came from a man aged 50 to 60 with active COVID-19. The sequenced sample consisted of peripheral blood. This sequence joins TRBV7-9 and TRBJ2-1; tentative D call: TRBD2 (7 bases). The CDR3 reads CASSSGGGRRGNEQFF. The CDR3 DNA sequence: TGTGCCAGCAGCTCGGGGGGCGGAAGAAGAGGCAATGAGCAGTTCTTC.